This T cell receptor (beta chain) was profiled in a study of CD8 T cells in ankylosing spondylitis. By quantitative 5'-RACE with molecular barcodes, the TCR beta libraries were made. TCRdb redid the calling of the 5' RACE reads with MiXCR, one entry per CDR3 protein. The sample lists 450,000 or so distinct CDR3 sequences; roughly 27% were seen once. The germline V and J ends were trimmed by 7 bases and 1 base, with 8 bases remaining between them. Germline CDR1 reads DFQATT; CDR2 reads SNEGSKA (reference sequence). The CDR3 covers 12 residues. The sample holds a few counts of this clonotype. Its antigen is undetermined. Findings and caveats of the study: Blood from ankylosing spondylitis patients appeared to carry a characteristic roughly 8-variant TCR beta motif. Matched synovial fluid from ankylosing spondylitis patients was reported to be enriched for disease-linked clones. Disease-linked clones were found to be CD8+ and relatively rare in peripheral blood.

V is TRBV20-1 and J is TRBJ1-5; tentatively, D is TRBD1 (6 bases). This TCR came from a male donor with ankylosing spondylitis. The sample comprised blood, either unsorted or a sorted T cell fraction (not recorded which). The CDR3 sequence: CSGQGSNQPQHF. CDR3 DNA: TGCAGTGGGCAGGGGAGCAATCAGCCCCAGCATTTT.